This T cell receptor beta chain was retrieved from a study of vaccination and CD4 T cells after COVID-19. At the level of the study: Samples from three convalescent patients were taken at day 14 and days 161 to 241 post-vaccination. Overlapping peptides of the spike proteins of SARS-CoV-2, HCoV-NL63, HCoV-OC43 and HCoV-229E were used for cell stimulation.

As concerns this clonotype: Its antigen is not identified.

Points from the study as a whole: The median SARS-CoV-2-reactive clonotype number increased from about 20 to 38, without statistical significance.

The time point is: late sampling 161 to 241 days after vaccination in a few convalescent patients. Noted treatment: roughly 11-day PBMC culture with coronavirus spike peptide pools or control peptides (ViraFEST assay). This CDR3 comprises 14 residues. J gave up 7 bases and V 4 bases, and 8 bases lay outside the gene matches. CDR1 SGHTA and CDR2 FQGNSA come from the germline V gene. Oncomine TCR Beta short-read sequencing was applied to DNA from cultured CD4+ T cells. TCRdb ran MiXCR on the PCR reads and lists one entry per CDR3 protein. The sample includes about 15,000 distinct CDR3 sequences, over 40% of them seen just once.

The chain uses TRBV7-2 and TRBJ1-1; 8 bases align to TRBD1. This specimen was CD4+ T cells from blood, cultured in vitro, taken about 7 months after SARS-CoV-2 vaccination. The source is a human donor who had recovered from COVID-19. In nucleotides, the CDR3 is TGTGCCAGCAGCTCCGGGACAGGAGGCCTTGAAGCTTTCTTT. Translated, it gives CASSSGTGGLEAFF.